Below are 10 T cell receptor beta chains sequenced from a single sample in a study of blood T cell repertoires in COVID-19. Clones were read by immunoSEQ multiplex PCR, and TCRdb kept only the in-frame ones, dropping some. The data contain 95,000 to 150,000 clones, 86% of them singletons. The sequenced sample was peripheral blood. These receptors came from a man aged 35-49 years with acute or convalescent COVID-19.

The V gene is TRBV7-9, the J gene TRBJ2-1, with TRBD2 identical over 8 bases. Germline CDR1 reads SEHNR; CDR2 reads FQNEAQ (reference sequence). CDR3 size: 15 residues. V lost 5 bases to trimming and J lost 4 bases; unmatched junction nucleotides: 7. The CDR3 loop reads CASSPIAGQYNEQFF. The CDR3, as DNA: TGTGCCAGCAGCCCCATAGCGGGACAATACAATGAGCAGTTCTTC.

The CDR3 here is CAWSADRGSPLHF. CDR3 DNA: TGTGCCTGGAGTGCGGACAGGGGGTCACCCCTCCACTTT. This chain uses TRBV30 with TRBJ1-6; 10 nucleotides match TRBD1. Germline V lookup: CDR1 GTSNPN, CDR2 SVGIG (reference sequence). This CDR3 region has 13 residues. The trim removed 1 base at V and 10 bases at J, leaving 1 base unmatched. Variable domain in full (rest from reference TRBV30 and TRBJ1-6): SQTIHQWPATLVQPVGSPLSLECTVEGTSNPNLYWYRQAAGRGLQLLFYSVGIGQISSEVPQNLSASRPQDRQFILSSKKLLLSDSGFYLCAWSADRGSPLHFGNGTRLTVT.

The genes are TRBV6-1 and TRBJ1-3, with 8 positions matching TRBD1. Germline V gene data show CDR1 as MNHNS and CDR2 as SASEGT. The CDR3 is 17 amino acids. V lost 4 bases and J lost 0; bases outside the gene matches: 8. CDR3 protein: CASSGRQGTNSGNTIYF. CDR3 sequence (DNA): TGTGCCAGCAGTGGGAGACAGGGGACCAACTCTGGAAACACCATATATTTT.

V and J are TRBV6-6 and TRBJ1-1; no clear D. Germline V lookup: CDR1 MNHNY, CDR2 SVGAGI (reference sequence). The length of the CDR3 is 13 residues. The V and J ends lost 7 bases and 0 bases respectively, with 9 bases between them. The CDR3 DNA reads TGTGCCAGCACCCTAGTGGTGAACACTGAAGCTTTCTTT. Its translation is CASTLVVNTEAFF.

The V and J genes are TRBV19 and TRBJ2-1; 11 nucleotides align to TRBD2. This CDR3 contains 17 residues. V gave up 4 bases and J gave up 2 bases; unmatched junction bases: 7. The germline V gene has CDR1 LNHDA and CDR2 SQIVND (reference sequence). The CDR3 DNA reads as TGTGCCAGTAGTAAAAAACTAGCGGGAGTAACCTACAATGAGCAGTTCTTC. Protein sequence: CASSKKLAGVTYNEQFF.

The rearrangement links TRBV2 to TRBJ2-7; D may be TRBD2 (6 bases). The germline CDR1 and CDR2 sequences are SNHLY and FYNNEI. V was cut by 1 base and J by 3 bases, with 10 bases left in between. The CDR3 contains 14 residues. The DNA of the CDR3 is TGTGCCAGCAGTGAAGGCGGGGCGGACTACGAGCAGTACTTC. It translates to CASSEGGADYEQYF.

V usage is TRBV12-5 and J usage is TRBJ1-1; D remains unclear. Between the trimmed V and J ends, which lost 6 bases and 0 bases, there was a span of 8 bases. The CDR3 extends over 13 amino acids. Germline CDR1 and CDR2: LGHNT and FRNRAP. CDR3 residues: CASGKEVNTEAFF. The DNA for the CDR3 is TGTGCTAGTGGAAAGGAGGTGAACACTGAAGCTTTCTTT.

The count of this clone is one. This sequence joins TRBV3-1 (or the pseudogene TRBV3-2) and TRBJ2-7; tentatively, D is TRBD1 (5 bases). Germline lookup yields CDR1 LGHDT and CDR2 YNNKEL (reference sequence). Deletions cut 0 bases from V and 3 bases from J, with 6 bases between. The CDR3 contains 13 residues. The CDR3 coding sequence is TGTGCCAGCAGCCAAGATAGGGGCTACGAGCAGTACTTC. It is translated as CASSQDRGYEQYF.

The chain's CDR3 is CASRGQGASGELFF. The DNA of the CDR3 is TGTGCCAGCAGGGGACAGGGGGCTTCAGGGGAGCTGTTTTTT. The chain uses TRBV6-4 and TRBJ2-2, with TRBD1 matching over 12 bases. V trimming: 6 bases; J trimming: 8 bases; junction bases outside the gene matches: 4. Per germline, CDR1 MRHNA and CDR2 SNTAGT. This CDR3 has 14 amino acids.

The J gene is TRBJ1-1, the V gene TRBV11-3; D gene uncertain. CDR1 and CDR2 (germline): SGHNT, YENEEA. The CDR3 spans 13 residues. V was pared by 5 bases and J by 5 bases, with 12 bases between. CDR3 sequence reads: CASSARLQTEAFF. The CDR3, as DNA: TGTGCCAGCAGCGCCCGACTCCAGACTGAAGCTTTCTTT.